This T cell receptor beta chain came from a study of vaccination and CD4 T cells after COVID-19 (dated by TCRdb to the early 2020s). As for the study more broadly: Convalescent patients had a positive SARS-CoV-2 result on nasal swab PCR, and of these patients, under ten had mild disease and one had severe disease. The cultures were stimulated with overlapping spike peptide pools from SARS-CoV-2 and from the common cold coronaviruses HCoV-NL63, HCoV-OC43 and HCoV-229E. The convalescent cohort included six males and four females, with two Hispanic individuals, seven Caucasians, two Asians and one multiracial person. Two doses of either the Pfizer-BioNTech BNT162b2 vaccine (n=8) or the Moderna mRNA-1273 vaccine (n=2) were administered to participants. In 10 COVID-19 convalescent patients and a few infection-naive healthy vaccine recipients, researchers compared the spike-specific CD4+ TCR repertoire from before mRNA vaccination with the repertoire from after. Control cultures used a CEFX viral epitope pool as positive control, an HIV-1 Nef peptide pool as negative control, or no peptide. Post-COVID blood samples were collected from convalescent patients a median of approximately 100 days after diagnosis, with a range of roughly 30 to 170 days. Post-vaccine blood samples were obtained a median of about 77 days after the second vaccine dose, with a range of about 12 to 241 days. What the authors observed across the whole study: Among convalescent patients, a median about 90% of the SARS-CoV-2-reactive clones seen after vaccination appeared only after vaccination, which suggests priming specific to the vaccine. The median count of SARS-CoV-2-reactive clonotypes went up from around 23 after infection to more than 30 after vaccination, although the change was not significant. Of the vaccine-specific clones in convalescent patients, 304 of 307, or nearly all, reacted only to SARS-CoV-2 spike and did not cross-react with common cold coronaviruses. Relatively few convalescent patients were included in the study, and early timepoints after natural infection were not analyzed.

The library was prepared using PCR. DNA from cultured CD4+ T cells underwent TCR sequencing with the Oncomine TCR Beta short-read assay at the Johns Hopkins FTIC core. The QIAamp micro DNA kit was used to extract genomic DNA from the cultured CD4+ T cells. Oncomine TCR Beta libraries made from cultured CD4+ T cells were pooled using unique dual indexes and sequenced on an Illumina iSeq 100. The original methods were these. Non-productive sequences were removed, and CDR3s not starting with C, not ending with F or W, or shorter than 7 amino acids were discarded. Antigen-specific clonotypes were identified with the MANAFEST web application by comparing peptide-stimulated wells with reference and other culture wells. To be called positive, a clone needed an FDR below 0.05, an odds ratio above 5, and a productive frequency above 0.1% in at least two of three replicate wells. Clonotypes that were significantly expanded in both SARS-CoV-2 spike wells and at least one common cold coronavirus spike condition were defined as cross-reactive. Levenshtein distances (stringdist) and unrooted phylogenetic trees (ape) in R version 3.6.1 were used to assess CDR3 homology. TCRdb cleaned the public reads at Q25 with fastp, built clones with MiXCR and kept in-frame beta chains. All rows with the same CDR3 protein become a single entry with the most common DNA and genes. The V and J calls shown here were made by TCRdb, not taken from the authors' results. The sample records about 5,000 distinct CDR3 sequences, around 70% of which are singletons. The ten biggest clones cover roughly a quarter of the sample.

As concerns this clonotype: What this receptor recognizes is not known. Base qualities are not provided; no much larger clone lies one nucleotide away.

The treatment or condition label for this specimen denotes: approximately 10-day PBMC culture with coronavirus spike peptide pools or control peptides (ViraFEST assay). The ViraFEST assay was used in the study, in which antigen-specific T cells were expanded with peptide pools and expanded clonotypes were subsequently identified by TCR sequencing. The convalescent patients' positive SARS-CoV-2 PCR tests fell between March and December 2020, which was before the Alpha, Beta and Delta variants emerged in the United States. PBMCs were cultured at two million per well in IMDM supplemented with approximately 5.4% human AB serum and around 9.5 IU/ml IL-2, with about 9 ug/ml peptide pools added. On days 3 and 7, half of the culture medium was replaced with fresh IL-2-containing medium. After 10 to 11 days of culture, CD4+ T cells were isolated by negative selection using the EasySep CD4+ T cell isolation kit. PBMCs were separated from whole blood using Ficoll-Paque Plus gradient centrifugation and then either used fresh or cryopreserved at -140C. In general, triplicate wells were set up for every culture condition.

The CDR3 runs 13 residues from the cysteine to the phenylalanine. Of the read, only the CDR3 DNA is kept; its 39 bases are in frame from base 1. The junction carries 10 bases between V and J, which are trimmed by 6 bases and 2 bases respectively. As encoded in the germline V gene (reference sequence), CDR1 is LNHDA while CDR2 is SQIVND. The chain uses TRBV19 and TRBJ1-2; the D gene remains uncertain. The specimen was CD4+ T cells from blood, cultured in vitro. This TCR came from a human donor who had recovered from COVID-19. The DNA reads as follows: TGTGCCAGTAGGGCCGGGATCAACTATGGCTACACCTTC. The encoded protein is CASRAGINYGYTF. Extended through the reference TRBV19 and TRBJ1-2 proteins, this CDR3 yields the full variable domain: DGGITQSPKYLFRKEGQNVTLSCEQNLNHDAMYWYRQDPGQGLRLIYYSQIVNDFQKGDIAEGYSVSREKKESFPLTVTSAQKNPTAFYLCASRAGINYGYTFGSGTRLTVV.